These 8 T cell receptor beta chains were all obtained from the same sample, sequenced in a study of blood T cell repertoires in COVID-19. This table comes from immunoSEQ multiplex PCR, and its TCRdb copy is limited to in-frame clones, with some not included. The table records about 330,000 clones, 70% to 90% of them present only once. Sequenced sample: PBMCs or T cells enriched from blood (not recorded which). Every receptor here comes from a woman aged 25-40 years who had recovered from COVID-19.

The V and J genes are TRBV19 and TRBJ2-1; 8 nucleotides align to TRBD2. V dropped 1 base and J dropped 4; count of bases not matched to a gene: 6. Germline CDR1 and CDR2: LNHDA and SQIVND (reference sequence). This CDR3 is built from 16 residues. The CDR3 DNA reads TGTGCCAGTAGTATAGCGGGGGGGACTTTTTACAATGAGCAGTTCTTC. Translated: CASSIAGGTFYNEQFF.

This chain links TRBV4-1 with TRBJ2-1, with TRBD1 as a possible D gene (6 bases). In germline, CDR1 is MGHRA, CDR2 YSYEKL. This CDR3 has 14 amino acids. V lost 3 bases to trimming and J lost 8 bases, with 14 bases between them. The chain's CDR3 is CASSHLEGDHEQFF. The DNA of the CDR3 is TGCGCCAGCAGCCACCTTGAGGGGGATCATGAGCAGTTCTTC.

The count of this clone is one. V is TRBV6-2 or TRBV6-3 and J is TRBJ2-7; D is possibly TRBD1 (5 bases). The CDR3 spans 13 residues. The ends were cut back, 2 bases at V and 2 bases at J, with 7 bases in the middle. In germline, CDR1 is MNHEY, CDR2 SVGEGT. CDR3 amino acids: CASSYTGPYEQYF. The CDR3 DNA reads as TGTGCCAGCAGTTACACAGGACCCTACGAGCAGTACTTC.

The chain carries TRBV19 and TRBJ2-4, with 11 bases identical to TRBD2. V gave up 6 bases and J gave up 10 bases; unmatched junction bases: 5. This CDR3 is 13 amino acids long. Germline values: CDR1 LNHDA, CDR2 SQIVND (reference sequence). CDR3 sequence (DNA): TGTGCCAGTAGCTCGACTAGCGGGGTTATTCAGTACTTC. Translated: CASSSTSGVIQYF.

V usage is TRBV18 and J usage is TRBJ2-2; D is possibly TRBD1 (6 bases). CDR3 length: 14 residues. Germline CDR1 and CDR2: KGHSH and LQKENI. V lost 6 bases and J 1 base, leaving 9 bases between the germline ends. The CDR3 reads CASSSTGNTGELFF. CDR3 DNA: TGTGCCAGCTCGTCGACAGGGAACACCGGGGAGCTGTTTTTT.

The V and J genes are TRBV5-6 and TRBJ2-7; D gene unclear. CDR3 size: 14 residues. CDR1 SGHDT and CDR2 YYEEEE come from the germline V gene. The V gene lost 0 bases and the J gene lost 3 bases, with 10 bases spanning the gap. Here the CDR3 DNA reads TGTGCCAGCAGCTTGGGCAGGATAAGCTACGAGCAGTACTTC. Residues: CASSLGRISYEQYF.

V usage is TRBV28 and J usage is TRBJ2-2, with TRBD1 matching over 8 bases. Germline V gives CDR1 MDHEN, CDR2 SYDVKM. V gave up 1 base and J gave up 5 bases; unmatched junction bases: 9. There are 17 residues in the CDR3. Here the CDR3 reads CASSLSLTGVGTGELFF. For the CDR3, the DNA is TGTGCCAGCAGTTTATCCTTGACAGGGGTTGGTACCGGGGAGCTGTTTTTT.

The rearrangement uses TRBV16 and TRBJ1-1, with 8 bases matching TRBD1. V lost 5 bases and J lost 7; bases outside the gene matches: 0. Germline V gene sequence: CDR1 KGHSY, CDR2 FQNENV. The CDR3 extends over 11 amino acids. As DNA, the CDR3 is TGTGCCAGCAGCGGGACAGGTGAAGCTTTCTTT. This translates into CASSGTGEAFF.